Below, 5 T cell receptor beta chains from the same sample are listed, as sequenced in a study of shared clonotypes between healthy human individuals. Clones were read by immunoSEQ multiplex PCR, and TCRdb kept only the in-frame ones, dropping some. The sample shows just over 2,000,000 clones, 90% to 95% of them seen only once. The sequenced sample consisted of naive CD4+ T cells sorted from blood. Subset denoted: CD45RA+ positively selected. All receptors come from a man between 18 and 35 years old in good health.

In DNA form, the CDR3 reads TGTGCCAGCAAAAAACTCAGGGGAGGAGGGGAGAAAACCTATGGCTACACCTTC. Translating gives CASKKLRGGGEKTYGYTF. The gene calls are TRBV28 and TRBJ1-2; D may be TRBD1 (6 bases). This CDR3 is built from 18 residues. The germline gives CDR1 MDHEN, CDR2 SYDVKM. V was pared by 7 bases and J by 4 bases, with 28 bases between.

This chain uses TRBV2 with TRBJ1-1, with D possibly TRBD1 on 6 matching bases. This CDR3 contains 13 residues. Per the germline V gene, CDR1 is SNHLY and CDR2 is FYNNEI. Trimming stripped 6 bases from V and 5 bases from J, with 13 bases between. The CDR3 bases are TGTGCCAGCAGCTCCACCAGGGGAACTGAAGCTTTCTTT. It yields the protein CASSSTRGTEAFF. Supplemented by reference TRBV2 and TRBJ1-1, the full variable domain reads EPEVTQTPSHQVTQMGQEVILRCVPISNHLYFYWYRQILGQKVEFLVSFYNNEISEKSEIFDDQFSVERPDGSNFTLKIRSTKLEDSAMYFCASSSTRGTEAFFGQGTRLTVV.

The CDR3 region has the DNA TGCGCCAGCAACGCCGGGACAGGGTATCCTCTTACCCATTCACCCCTCCACTTT. It translates to CASNAGTGYPLTHSPLHF. The chain carries TRBV5-1 and TRBJ1-6, with 9 bases that match TRBD1. This CDR3 is 18 amino acids long. Germline lookup yields CDR1 SGHRS and CDR2 YFSETQ. Trimming removed 6 bases from V and 8 bases from J; junction bases left unmatched: 18.

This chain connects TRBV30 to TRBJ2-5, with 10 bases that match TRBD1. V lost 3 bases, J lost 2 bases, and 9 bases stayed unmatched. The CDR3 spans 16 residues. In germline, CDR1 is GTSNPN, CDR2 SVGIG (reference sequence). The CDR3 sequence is CAWRRRDRGFQETQYF. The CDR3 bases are TGTGCCTGGAGGCGTCGGGACAGGGGTTTTCAAGAGACCCAGTACTTC.

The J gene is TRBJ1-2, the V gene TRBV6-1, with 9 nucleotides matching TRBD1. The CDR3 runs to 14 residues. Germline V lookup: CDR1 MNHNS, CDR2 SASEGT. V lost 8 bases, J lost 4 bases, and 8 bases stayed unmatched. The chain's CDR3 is CASEISQGAYGYTF. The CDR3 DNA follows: TGTGCCAGCGAAATCTCACAGGGGGCCTATGGCTACACCTTC.